The 16 T cell receptor beta chains below were found in one sample sequenced in a study of PD-1 blockade in classical Hodgkin lymphoma. Method: immunoSEQ multiplex PCR; TCRdb's copy keeps in-frame clones and lacks some. Of approximately 41,000 clones in the sample, around 80% were seen once. Every patient was affected by relapse after autologous stem cell transplantation, while exposure to brentuximab vedotin was not uniform. The sequencing used peripheral blood mononuclear cells (PBMCs), collected at baseline. These TCRs come from a human donor with classical Hodgkin lymphoma.

V is TRBV4-1 and J is TRBJ2-3, with a weak D call TRBD1 (6 bases). This CDR3 is 16 amino acids long. The V and J ends lost 0 bases and 5 bases respectively, with 15 bases between them. Germline lookup yields CDR1 MGHRA and CDR2 YSYEKL. The CDR3 here is CASSQDIVGAGDTQYF. Here the CDR3 DNA reads TGCGCCAGCAGCCAAGATATCGTGGGGGCAGGAGATACGCAGTATTTT.

The chain links TRBV9 to TRBJ2-7; 11 positions match TRBD2. Germline V gene sequence: CDR1 SGDLS, CDR2 YYNGEE. Trimming took 4 bases from V and 2 from J; bases not matched to a gene: 8. This CDR3 has 16 residues. The CDR3 bases are TGTGCCAGCAGCTCTCCGGGACTAGCGGACCCCTACGAGCAGTACTTC. This codes for CASSSPGLADPYEQYF.

CDR3 region: CASSIVAGGYEQYF. CDR3 nucleotides: TGTGCCAGTAGTATTGTCGCAGGAGGCTACGAGCAGTACTTC. The V call is TRBV19, the J call TRBJ2-7; TRBD2 is a possible D gene (5 bases). V lost 3 bases and J 3 bases, leaving 12 bases between the germline ends. CDR1 is LNHDA, CDR2 SQIVND, per germline (reference sequence). The CDR3 is 14 amino acids.

The genes are TRBV6-1 and TRBJ2-3; weak D call: TRBD1 (6 bases). V lost 1 base and J 15 bases, leaving 14 bases between the germline ends. Germline V gene sequence: CDR1 MNHNS, CDR2 SASEGT. The CDR3 runs to 12 residues. The CDR3 nucleotides read TGTGCCAGCAGTGAAGGGCAGGGGCCCCCTTATTTT. Translating it yields CASSEGQGPPYF.

The chain links TRBV15 to TRBJ2-3, with 14 bases matching TRBD2. Trimming at V came to 5 bases and at J to 7 bases, leaving 14 bases not matched to a gene. This CDR3 is 18 amino acids long. Germline V lookup: CDR1 LNHNV, CDR2 YYDKDF (reference sequence). The CDR3 nucleotides are TGTGCCACCAGCGGGGGCTCCCGACTAGCGGGGGGGCAAAATACGCAGTATTTT. Its translation is CATSGGSRLAGGQNTQYF.

This rearrangement joins TRBV7-9 to TRBJ2-7, with D tentatively TRBD1 or TRBD2 (6 bases each). The CDR3 sequence is 16 residues long. Germline loops: CDR1 SEHNR, CDR2 FQNEAQ (reference sequence). Trimming left V 4 bases short and J 3 bases short, with 19 bases between. CDR3 in DNA: TGTGCCAGCAGCTGGGGGCCAGCCGCCGGGGGCTACGAGCAGTACTTC. Protein: CASSWGPAAGGYEQYF.

The chain employs TRBV5-1 and TRBJ2-3; TRBD1 matches 7 bases. The CDR3 loop spans 16 amino acids. CDR1 and CDR2 from the germline V gene are SGHRS and YFSETQ. V lost 5 bases and J lost 1; bases outside the gene matches: 10. The CDR3 sequence: CASRTGTVHGTDTQYF. The CDR3 coding sequence is TGCGCCAGCAGGACAGGGACAGTTCACGGCACAGATACGCAGTATTTT.

V usage is TRBV6-5 and J usage is TRBJ1-2; no firm D call. Trimming removed 6 bases from V and 3 bases from J, with 14 bases in between. This CDR3 comprises 14 residues. CDR1 and CDR2 from the germline V gene are MNHEY and SVGAGI. Here the CDR3 DNA reads TGTGCCAGCAGGCACCAGGTTGGAGACTATGGCTACACCTTC. As protein: CASRHQVGDYGYTF.

The chain uses TRBV6-6 and TRBJ2-7; D is tentatively TRBD1 or TRBD2 (5 bases each). Trimming removed 0 bases from V and 5 bases from J, with 14 bases in between. The V gene's germline CDR1 is MNHNY and CDR2 SVGAGI (reference sequence). The CDR3 sequence is 15 residues long. The CDR3 loop reads CASSYSGTEGNEQYF. The CDR3 nucleotides read TGTGCCAGCAGTTACTCCGGGACCGAGGGGAACGAGCAGTACTTC.

The chain carries TRBV6-6 and TRBJ2-7, with D possibly TRBD2 on 5 matching bases. V lost 0 bases, J lost 3 bases, and 12 bases lay in between. The CDR3 has 15 amino acids. Per the germline V gene, CDR1 is MNHNY and CDR2 is SVGAGI (reference sequence). The CDR3 region is CASSYSRRGSYEQYF. CDR3 sequence (DNA): TGTGCCAGCAGTTACTCGCGTAGAGGGAGCTACGAGCAGTACTTC.

The chain uses TRBV9 and TRBJ2-7; no firm D call. This CDR3 comprises 13 residues. Trimming removed 0 bases at V and 4 bases at J, with 8 bases between. Germline assignment: CDR1 SGDLS and CDR2 YYNGEE. The CDR3 sequence is CASSVAPQYEQYF. The CDR3 coding sequence is TGTGCCAGCAGCGTAGCGCCGCAATACGAGCAGTACTTC.

The CDR3 coding sequence is TGTGCCAGCAGCTCGTCATTGGGGGCGAATGGCTACACCTTC. This gives the protein CASSSSLGANGYTF. The chain recombines TRBV7-1 with TRBJ1-2, with D possibly TRBD1 on 6 matching bases. TRBV7-1 counts as an open reading frame of uncertain function. The CDR3 is 14 amino acids. The V end lost 3 bases, the J end lost 6 bases, and 14 bases lay between the germline ends.

The rearrangement joins TRBV9 to TRBJ2-3, with TRBD1 identical over 7 bases. Germline V lookup: CDR1 SGDLS, CDR2 YYNGEE. J lost 4 bases, V lost 5 bases, and 7 bases had no gene match. There are 14 residues in the CDR3. CDR3: CASSLTGEPDTQYF. As DNA, the CDR3 is TGTGCCAGCAGTCTCACAGGGGAACCAGATACGCAGTATTTT.

This chain joins TRBV10-1 and TRBJ2-5, with TRBD2 identical over 12 bases. CDR1 is WNHNN and CDR2 is SYGVQD in the germline V gene (reference sequence). The CDR3 is 16 residues long. Trimming took 5 bases from V and 5 from J; bases not matched to a gene: 9. The CDR3 here is CASSSEPGLAGETQYF. Here the CDR3 DNA reads TGCGCCAGCAGTTCCGAACCGGGACTAGCGGGTGAGACCCAGTACTTC.

V gene TRBV6-1 combines with J gene TRBJ1-5, with TRBD1 matching over 9 bases. Germline CDR1 MNHNS, CDR2 SASEGT. V lost 6 bases, J lost 1 base, and 4 bases stayed unmatched. The length of the CDR3 is 15 residues. The CDR3 DNA sequence: TGTGCCAGCAGCGAGGACAGGGGAAGCAATCAGCCCCAGCATTTT. It is translated as CASSEDRGSNQPQHF.

This sequence joins TRBV6-1 and TRBJ1-5; D gene unclear. Per the germline V gene, CDR1 is MNHNS and CDR2 is SASEGT. The length of the CDR3 is 15 residues. The germline V and J ends were trimmed by 6 bases and 5 bases, with 17 bases remaining between them. CDR3 in amino acids: CASRTEPLGDQPQHF. The CDR3 region has the DNA TGTGCCAGCAGAACAGAGCCCCTCGGGGATCAGCCCCAGCATTTT.